This T cell receptor beta chain was sequenced for a study of Ad26.COV2.S vaccination and SARS-CoV-2 variants. Generated by immunoSEQ multiplex PCR, the TCRdb table keeps only in-frame clones and is missing some. The sample lists 500,000 or so clones; roughly 89% were seen once. As to treatment: about 20 received Ad26.COV2.S at low or high dose, single or two shots; several received placebo; per-sample allocation not given. The samples date from day 63 after the first vaccine or placebo injection. Its platform was an Ad26 vector, and its expressed antigen was Wuhan-strain SARS-CoV-2 spike. This CDR3 has 14 residues. Trimming removed 3 bases from V and 5 bases from J, with 11 bases in between. CDR1 MDHEN and CDR2 SYDVKM come from the germline V gene.

The J gene is TRBJ1-5, the V gene TRBV28; D remains unclear. The sample was peripheral blood, taken in a trial of Ad26.COV2.S vaccine versus placebo. This TCR derives from a person between 18 and 59 years old who received the Ad26.COV2.S COVID-19 vaccine or a placebo. Here the CDR3 DNA reads TGTGCCAGCAGTTTTGAGGGTTGGGATCAGCCCCAGCATTTT. Translating gives CASSFEGWDQPQHF.